This T cell receptor beta chain is drawn from a study of T-cell memory formation after mild COVID-19. General study results and limits: Contracting clones from day 15 to 85 had balanced CD4/CD8; later expanders favoured CD4+. Among clones peaking at day 37 in the second wave, SARS-CoV-2 specificity remained unconfirmed.

Only a few counts were recorded for this clonotype. Its antigen is as yet unknown. Per germline, CDR1 LNHDA and CDR2 SQIVND (reference sequence). The CDR3 covers 16 residues. With 5 bases clipped from V and 4 bases from J, the junction kept 10 bases outside the gene matches. 5'RACE with constant-segment primers built TCRalpha and TCRbeta cDNA libraries with UMIs. TCRdb reprocessed the 5' RACE reads with MiXCR, giving one entry per CDR3 protein. The repertoire has hundreds of thousands of distinct CDR3 sequences, less than 20% of them found once; the top ten carry around 20%. The sequenced sample was PBMCs or a T cell subset sorted from them (not recorded which). This chain uses TRBV19 with TRBJ2-3, with 9 bases matching TRBD1. The receptor was derived from a man younger than 35 who had mild COVID-19 (a few samples of this study predate the infection). Cell type and time point are not known. The CDR3 loop is CASSPFRDRVSDTQYF. The CDR3 DNA reads TGTGCCAGTAGTCCTTTCCGGGACAGGGTTTCAGATACGCAGTATTTT.